The entry that follows covers one TCR beta chain sequence. This clonotype has a handful of counts. It lacks a known antigen. No quality values exist for individual bases; no much larger clone is one base distant. Ficoll-Paque density gradient centrifugation was the method used to isolate PBMCs. Via the germline V gene, CDR1 is SGHTA and CDR2 FQGTGA. The CDR3 runs 18 residues from the cysteine to the phenylalanine. Just the 54-base CDR3 DNA is kept, in frame starting at base 1. The junction shows trimming of 2 bases on V and 1 base on J, and the gene matches do not reach 11 bases of it. The data originate from a study of T-cell memory formation after mild COVID-19 (dated by TCRdb to the early 2020s). For the wider study: TCR sequence clusters from the two donors were found to be largely donor specific. T-cell clones expanding and contracting after mild COVID-19 in a couple of donors were tracked by longitudinal TCRalpha and TCRbeta repertoire sequencing. Two young, previously healthy adult volunteers made up the cohort, one male and one female. Broad study findings and their caveats: SARS-CoV-2 specificity of the second-wave clones peaking on day 37 was not confirmed. Some responding clones were detected in pre-infection memory, suggesting pre-existing cross-reactive memory T cells joined the SARS-CoV-2 response. Balanced CD4/CD8 phenotypes were observed for clones contracting from day 15 to 85, whereas a bias towards CD4+ was observed for a second wave of clones expanding from day 15 to 37. Contracting CD4+ clones were found mainly in CM and EM memory subsets, while CD8+ clones were enriched in EMRA. Only a couple of mild cases were covered in the study, and larger cohorts including severe cases with pre-infection samples were considered necessary.

The sequencing machine was an Illumina NovaSeq 6000. TCRalpha and TCRbeta cDNA libraries were constructed by 5'RACE with constant-segment primers, with sample barcodes and unique molecular identifiers being introduced. RNA was extracted from every sample with Trizol reagent. Amplification of the libraries took two PCR steps, and the second step added a second sample barcode plus Illumina TruSeq adapters. Sequencing of libraries was performed on an Illumina NovaSeq with 2 x 150 bp paired-end reads. The study's own analysis went as follows. The reads were demultiplexed and collapsed into UMI-guided consensus sequences using migec v1.2.7. Using mixcr v2.1.11, UMI consensuses were aligned to TRA and TRB V and J templates and then assembled into clonotypes. A clonotype was counted as expanded or contracted only if both edgeR and NoisET called the change significant, with noise models trained on biological replicates. edgeR calls used a false discovery rate-adjusted p below 0.01 and a log2 fold-change threshold of 1. As an exploratory analysis of dynamics, max-normalized trajectories of the 1000 most abundant clonotypes were examined with PCA combined with hierarchical clustering. Separately sequenced CD4+ and CD8+ repertoires were used to assign a CD4 or CD8 phenotype to each responding clone. TCRdb applied fastp at Q25 and MiXCR to the public reads, then kept only in-frame beta chains. Each entry is one CDR3 protein sequence, shown with its most common DNA and genes. Clone size and V and J calls follow TCRdb, not the original study. This sample comprises some 200,000 distinct CDR3 sequences, around 9.1% of them detected only once. The leading ten clones occupy about 3.8% of the sample.

The receptor chain draws on TRBV7-3 and TRBJ2-1, and TRBD2 matches 7 of the central bases. The TCR originated in a man between 18 and 35 years old who had mild COVID-19 (a few samples of this study predate the infection). The sample titles of this study are shuffled in the database, so cell type and time point are left out; the donor was told from shared clones. Sequencing used PBMCs or a T cell subset sorted from them (not recorded which). CDR3 region: CASSLWPRTSSSYNEQFF. Here is the DNA: TGTGCCAGCAGCTTATGGCCGAGGACTAGTTCGTCCTACAATGAGCAGTTCTTC.